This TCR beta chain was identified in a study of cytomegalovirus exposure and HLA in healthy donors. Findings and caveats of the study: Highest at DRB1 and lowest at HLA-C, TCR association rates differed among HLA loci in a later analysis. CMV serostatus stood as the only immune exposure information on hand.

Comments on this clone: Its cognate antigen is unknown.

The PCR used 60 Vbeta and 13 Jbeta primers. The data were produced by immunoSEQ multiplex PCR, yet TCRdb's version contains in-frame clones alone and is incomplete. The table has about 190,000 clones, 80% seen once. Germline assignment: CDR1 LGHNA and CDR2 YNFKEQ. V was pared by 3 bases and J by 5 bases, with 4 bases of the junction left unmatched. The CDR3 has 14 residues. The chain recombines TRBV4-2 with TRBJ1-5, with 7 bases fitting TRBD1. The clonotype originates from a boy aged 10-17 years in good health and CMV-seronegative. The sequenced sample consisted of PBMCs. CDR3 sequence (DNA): TGTGCCAGCAGCCACCCCGACAGGGATCAGCCCCAGCATTTT. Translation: CASSHPDRDQPQHF.